Each of the 9 T cell receptor beta chains below was sequenced from the same sample in a study of T cell clonality in common variable immunodeficiency. Sequencing was performed with immunoSEQ multiplex PCR; in TCRdb, only in-frame clones are kept and a portion is missing. The sample contains 40,000 to 45,000 clones, none of them singletons. The sample was peripheral blood mononuclear cells. These receptors were collected from a person aged 18 to 75 in good health.

This clone was observed at least ten times. The read terminates 3 residues ahead of where the CDR3 ends, so the germline J gene completes it. The chain recombines TRBV19 with TRBJ1-1; D possibly corresponds to TRBD1 (6 bases). Germline CDR1 reads LNHDA; CDR2 reads SQIVND (reference sequence). Trimming cost V 4 bases and J 6 bases, with 12 bases left between them. The CDR3 spans 13 residues. The chain's CDR3 is CASSNTGYAEAFF. The part of the CDR3 DNA that was read is TGTGCCAGTAGTAATACAGGGTACGCTGAA.

Turning to this clone: The CDR3 end lies 3 residues beyond the end of the read and is filled in from the germline J gene. J is TRBJ2-7 and V is TRBV2; 7 bases match TRBD2. The CDR3 loop spans 15 amino acids. Trimming at V came to 4 bases and at J to 0 bases, leaving 6 bases not matched to a gene. Per the germline V gene, CDR1 is SNHLY and CDR2 is FYNNEI. The sequenced CDR3 bases are TGTGCCAGCAGTGTTACTAGCGCCAGCTCCTACGAG. Amino acid sequence: CASSVTSASSYE. The entire CDR3 is CASSVTSASSYEQYF.

This clone was found many times. The read comes to an end 3 residues before the CDR3 does, leaving the germline J gene to fill in the end. The chain combines TRBV13 with TRBJ2-1; D might be TRBD1 (5 bases). Germline assignment: CDR1 PRHDT and CDR2 FYEKMQ (reference sequence). Trimming took 3 bases from V and 8 from J, leaving 11 bases between them. This CDR3 has 13 amino acids. The CDR3 sequence is CASSLWQGYEQFF. The CDR3 DNA, read in part, is TGTGCCAGCAGCTTGTGGCAGGGTTATGAG.

This clone appeared many times. The read comes to an end 3 residues before the CDR3 does, leaving the germline J gene to fill in the end. The chain links TRBV11-2 to TRBJ2-3; D is possibly TRBD2 (5 bases). The V and J ends lost 3 bases and 3 bases respectively, with 10 bases between them. The CDR3 is 14 amino acids. Germline lookup yields CDR1 SGHAT and CDR2 FQNNGV. The covered CDR3 bases are TGTGCCAGCAGCTTTCGTCTAGCAACAGATACG. This sequence encodes CASSFRLATDT. The full-length CDR3 reads as CASSFRLATDTQYF.

Many counts were recorded for this clone. The read comes to an end 3 residues before the CDR3 does, leaving the germline J gene to fill in the end. V and J are TRBV2 and TRBJ1-2; 7 bases are shared with TRBD1. CDR1 is SNHLY and CDR2 is FYNNEI in the germline V gene. The CDR3 has 13 amino acids. With V trimmed by 5 bases and J by 4 bases, 4 bases remained unmatched. CDR3: CASSQTGSYGYTF. The CDR3 bases that were read are TGTGCCAGCAGTCAGACAGGGTCCTATGGC.

This clone was seen ten or more times. The read comes to an end 3 residues before the CDR3 does, leaving the germline J gene to fill in the end. The rearrangement joins TRBV2 to TRBJ2-5; TRBD2 matches at 14 bases. This CDR3 has 17 residues. The J segment lost 3 bases and the V segment lost 6 bases, leaving 9 bases of the junction unmatched. Per germline, CDR1 SNHLY and CDR2 FYNNEI. CDR3 bases read: TGTGCCAGCAGACCGAGACTAGCGGGGGGGATGGAAGAGACC. It translates to CASRPRLAGGMEET. The whole CDR3 is CASRPRLAGGMEETQYF.

This clone occurred many times. The missing CDR3 end, 3 residues past where the read stops, is filled in from the germline J gene. This rearrangement joins TRBV18 to TRBJ1-1, with D tentatively TRBD1 (6 bases). Deletions cut 4 bases from V and 7 bases from J, with 10 bases between. The germline CDR1 and CDR2 sequences are KGHSH and LQKENI. The CDR3 has 12 amino acids. Incomplete CDR3 DNA: TGTGCCAGCTCACAAACAGGGAGTGAA. This gives the protein CASSQTGSE. The full-length CDR3 reads as CASSQTGSEAFF.

This clone was seen many times. The CDR3 end is not reached by the read, which stops 3 residues before it; the germline J gene fills it in. The chain links TRBV5-6 to TRBJ1-6; 7 nucleotides match TRBD1. CDR3 length: 14 residues. With 3 bases clipped from V and 10 bases from J, the junction kept 7 bases outside the gene matches. Germline CDR1 is SGHDT and CDR2 is YYEEEE. CDR3 residues: CASSSRQGTSPLHF. CDR3 DNA, as far as it was read: TGTGCCAGCAGCTCCCGACAGGGCACATCACCC.

This clone was seen ten or more times. Partial CDR3 DNA: TGTGCCAGCTTACGGGTAGGGGGTTATGGC. Encoded protein: CASLRVGGYG. The whole CDR3 protein is CASLRVGGYGYTF. The V and J genes are TRBV2 and TRBJ1-2; possibly TRBD1 for D (6 bases). The read stops 3 residues short of the end of the CDR3; the missing end is completed from the germline J gene. The germline V gene encodes CDR1 SNHLY and CDR2 FYNNEI. This CDR3 has 13 residues. V gave up 8 bases and J gave up 5 bases, with 15 bases separating them.